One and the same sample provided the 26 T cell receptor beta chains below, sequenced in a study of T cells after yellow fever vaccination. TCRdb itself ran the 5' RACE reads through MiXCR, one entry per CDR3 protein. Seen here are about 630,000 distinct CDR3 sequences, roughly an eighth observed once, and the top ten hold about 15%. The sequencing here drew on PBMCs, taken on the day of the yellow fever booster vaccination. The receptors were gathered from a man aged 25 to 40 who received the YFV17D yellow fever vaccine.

Written as DNA, the CDR3 is TGTGCCAGCAGTTATGGCCGCTACACTGAAGCTTTCTTT. This codes for CASSYGRYTEAFF. The chain couples TRBV6-2 or TRBV6-3 to TRBJ1-1, with D hard to call. This CDR3 is 13 amino acids long. V lost 3 bases and J 3 bases, leaving 8 bases between the germline ends. Germline V gene data show CDR1 as MNHEY and CDR2 as SVGEGT.

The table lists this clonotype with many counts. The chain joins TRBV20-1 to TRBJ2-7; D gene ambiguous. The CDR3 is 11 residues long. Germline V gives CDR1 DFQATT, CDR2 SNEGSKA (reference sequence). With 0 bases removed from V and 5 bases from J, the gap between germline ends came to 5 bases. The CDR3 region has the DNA TGCAGTGCTAGAGAGTTTAACGAGCAGTACTTC. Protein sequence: CSAREFNEQYF.

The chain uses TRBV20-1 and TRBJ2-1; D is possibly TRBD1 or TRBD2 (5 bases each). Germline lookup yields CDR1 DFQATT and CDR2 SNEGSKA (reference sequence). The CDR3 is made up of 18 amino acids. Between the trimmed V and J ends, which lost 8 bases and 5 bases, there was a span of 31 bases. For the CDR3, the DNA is TGCAGTCTACAGTTTGGGGGTCCAGGCAGGGCCTTAAACAATGAGCAGTTCTTC. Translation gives CSLQFGGPGRALNNEQFF.

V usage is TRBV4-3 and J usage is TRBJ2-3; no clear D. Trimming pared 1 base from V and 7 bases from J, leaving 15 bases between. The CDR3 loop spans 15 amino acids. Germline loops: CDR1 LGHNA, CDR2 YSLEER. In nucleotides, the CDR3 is TGCGCCAGCAGCCAAGTTAGAGCAATTCCTAATACGCAGTATTTT. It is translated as CASSQVRAIPNTQYF.

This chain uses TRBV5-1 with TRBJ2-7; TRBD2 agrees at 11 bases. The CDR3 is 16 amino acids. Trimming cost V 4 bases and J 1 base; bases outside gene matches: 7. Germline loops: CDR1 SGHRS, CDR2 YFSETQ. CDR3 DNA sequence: TGCGCCAGCAGCCATACCGGGACTAGCGGATCCTACGAGCAGTACTTC. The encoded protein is CASSHTGTSGSYEQYF.

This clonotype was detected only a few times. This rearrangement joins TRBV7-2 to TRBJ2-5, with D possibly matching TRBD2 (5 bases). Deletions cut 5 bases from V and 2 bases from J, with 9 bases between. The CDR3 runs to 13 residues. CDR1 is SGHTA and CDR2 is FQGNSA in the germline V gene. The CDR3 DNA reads TGTGCCAGCAGCGTACCGGGGCAAGAGACCCAGTACTTC. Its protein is CASSVPGQETQYF.

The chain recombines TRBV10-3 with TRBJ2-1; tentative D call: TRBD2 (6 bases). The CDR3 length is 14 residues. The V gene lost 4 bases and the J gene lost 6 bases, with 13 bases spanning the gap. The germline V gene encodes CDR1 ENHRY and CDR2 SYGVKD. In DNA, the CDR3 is TGTGCCATCAGTGCGGAGGGCCCTCCCAATGAGCAGTTCTTC. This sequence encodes CAISAEGPPNEQFF.

The CDR3 DNA is TGTGCCAGCAGCTTTTCCGAACCTCGGGGGAACACTGAAGCTTTCTTT. As protein: CASSFSEPRGNTEAFF. V usage is TRBV5-5 and J usage is TRBJ1-1; D unclear. Germline V gene lookup returns CDR1 SGHKS and CDR2 YYEKEE (reference sequence). The CDR3 is 16 residues long. V lost 2 bases to trimming and J lost 1 base, with 15 bases between them.

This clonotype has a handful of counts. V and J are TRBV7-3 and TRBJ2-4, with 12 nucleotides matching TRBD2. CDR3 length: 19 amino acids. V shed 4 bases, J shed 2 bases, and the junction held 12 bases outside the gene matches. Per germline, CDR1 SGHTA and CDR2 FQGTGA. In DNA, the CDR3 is TGTGCCAGCAGCTCCAGGGCCCCGACTAGCGGGAGAACCAAAAACATTCAGTACTTC. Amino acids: CASSSRAPTSGRTKNIQYF.

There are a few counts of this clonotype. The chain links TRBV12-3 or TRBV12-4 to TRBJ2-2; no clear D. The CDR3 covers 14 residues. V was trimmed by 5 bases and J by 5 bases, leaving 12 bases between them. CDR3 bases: TGTGCCAGCAGTCCGAAGGACGGAACCGGGGAGCTGTTTTTT. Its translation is CASSPKDGTGELFF.

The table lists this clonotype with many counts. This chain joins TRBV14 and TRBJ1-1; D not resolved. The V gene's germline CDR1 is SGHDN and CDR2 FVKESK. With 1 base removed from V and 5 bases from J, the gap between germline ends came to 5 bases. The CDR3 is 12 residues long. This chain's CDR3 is CASSQVRTEAFF. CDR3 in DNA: TGTGCCAGCAGCCAAGTCCGGACTGAAGCTTTCTTT.

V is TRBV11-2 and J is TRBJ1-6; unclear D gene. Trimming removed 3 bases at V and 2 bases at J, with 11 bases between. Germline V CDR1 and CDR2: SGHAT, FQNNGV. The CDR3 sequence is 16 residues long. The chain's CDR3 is CASSLELSPYNSPLHF. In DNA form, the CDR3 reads TGTGCCAGCAGCTTGGAATTATCTCCCTATAATTCACCCCTCCACTTT.

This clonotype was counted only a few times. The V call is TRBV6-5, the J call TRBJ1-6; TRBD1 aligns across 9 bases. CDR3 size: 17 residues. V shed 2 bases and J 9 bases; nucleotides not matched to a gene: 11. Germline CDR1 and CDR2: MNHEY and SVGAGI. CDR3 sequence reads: CASSYRGGQGNISPLHF. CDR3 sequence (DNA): TGTGCCAGCAGTTACAGGGGAGGACAGGGGAATATTTCACCCCTCCACTTT.

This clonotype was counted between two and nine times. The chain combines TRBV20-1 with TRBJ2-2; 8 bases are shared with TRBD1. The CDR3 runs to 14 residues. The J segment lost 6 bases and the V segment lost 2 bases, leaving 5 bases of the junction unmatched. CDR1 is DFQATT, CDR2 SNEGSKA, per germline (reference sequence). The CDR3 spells CSARRQGQAGELFF. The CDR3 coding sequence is TGCAGTGCTAGAAGACAGGGGCAGGCCGGGGAGCTGTTTTTT.

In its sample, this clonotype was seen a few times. CDR3 residues: CSARLAFEQFF. CDR3 coding DNA: TGCAGTGCAAGACTAGCGTTTGAGCAGTTCTTC. The chain combines TRBV20-1 with TRBJ2-1; 8 nucleotides line up with TRBD2. The CDR3 extends over 11 amino acids. With 6 bases clipped from V and 9 bases from J, the junction kept 4 bases outside the gene matches. Germline V CDR1 and CDR2: DFQATT, SNEGSKA (reference sequence).

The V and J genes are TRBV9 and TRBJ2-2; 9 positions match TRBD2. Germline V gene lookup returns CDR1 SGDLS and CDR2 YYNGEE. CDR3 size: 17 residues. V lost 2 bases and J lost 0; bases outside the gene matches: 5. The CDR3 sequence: CASSVAGGPPNTGELFF. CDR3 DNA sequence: TGTGCCAGCAGCGTCGCGGGAGGGCCCCCGAACACCGGGGAGCTGTTTTTT.

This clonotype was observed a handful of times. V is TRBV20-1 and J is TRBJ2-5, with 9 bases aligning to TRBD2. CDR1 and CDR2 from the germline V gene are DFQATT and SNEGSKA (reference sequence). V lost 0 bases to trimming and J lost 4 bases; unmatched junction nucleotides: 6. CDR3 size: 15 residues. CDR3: CSARDLGGRAETQYF. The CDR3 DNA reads TGCAGTGCTAGAGATTTGGGCGGGAGGGCAGAGACCCAGTACTTC.

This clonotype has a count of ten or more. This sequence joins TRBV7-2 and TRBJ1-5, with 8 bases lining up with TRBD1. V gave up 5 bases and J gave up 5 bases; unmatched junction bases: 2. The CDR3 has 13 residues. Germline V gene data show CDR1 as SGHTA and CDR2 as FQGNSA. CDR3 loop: CASSKDRDQPQHF. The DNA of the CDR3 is TGTGCCAGCAGCAAGGACAGGGATCAGCCCCAGCATTTT.

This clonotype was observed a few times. The CDR3 sequence is CASSLNAGQETQYF. CDR3 nucleotides: TGTGCCAGCAGCTTAAATGCGGGACAAGAGACCCAGTACTTC. This chain connects TRBV11-2 to TRBJ2-5, with D possibly being TRBD2 (6 bases). The ends were cut back, 2 bases at V and 2 bases at J, with 9 bases in the middle. Germline CDR1 SGHAT, CDR2 FQNNGV. The CDR3 has 14 amino acids.

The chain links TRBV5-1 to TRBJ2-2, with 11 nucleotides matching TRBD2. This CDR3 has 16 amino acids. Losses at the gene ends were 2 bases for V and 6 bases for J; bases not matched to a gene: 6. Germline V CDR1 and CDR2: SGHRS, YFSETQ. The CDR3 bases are TGCGCCAGCAGCTTCCCGACTAGCGGGAAGGCCGGGGAGCTGTTTTTT. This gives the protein CASSFPTSGKAGELFF.

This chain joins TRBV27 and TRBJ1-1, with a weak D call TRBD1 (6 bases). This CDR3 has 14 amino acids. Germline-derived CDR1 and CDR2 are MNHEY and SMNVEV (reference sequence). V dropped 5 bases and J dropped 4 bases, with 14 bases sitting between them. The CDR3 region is CASSKYTGITEAFF. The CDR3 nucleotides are TGTGCCAGCAGTAAGTATACAGGGATCACTGAAGCTTTCTTT.

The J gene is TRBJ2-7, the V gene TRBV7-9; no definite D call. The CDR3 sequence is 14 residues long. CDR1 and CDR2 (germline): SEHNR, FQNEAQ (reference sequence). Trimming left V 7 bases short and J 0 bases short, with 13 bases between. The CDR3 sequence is CASTALSSSYEQYF. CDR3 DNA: TGTGCCAGCACCGCTCTGAGCTCCTCCTACGAGCAGTACTTC.

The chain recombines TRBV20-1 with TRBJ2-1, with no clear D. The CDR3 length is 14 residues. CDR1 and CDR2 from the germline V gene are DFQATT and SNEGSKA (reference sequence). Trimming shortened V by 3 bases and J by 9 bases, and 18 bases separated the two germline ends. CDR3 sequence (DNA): TGCAGTGCTAGCGGCAGGCTGAGCTTGGGTGAGCAGTTCTTC. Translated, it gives CSASGRLSLGEQFF.

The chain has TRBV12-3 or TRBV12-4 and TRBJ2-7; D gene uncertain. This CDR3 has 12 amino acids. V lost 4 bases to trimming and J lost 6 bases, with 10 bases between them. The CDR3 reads CASSSMVSEQYF. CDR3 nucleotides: TGTGCCAGCAGTTCGATGGTGAGCGAGCAGTACTTC.

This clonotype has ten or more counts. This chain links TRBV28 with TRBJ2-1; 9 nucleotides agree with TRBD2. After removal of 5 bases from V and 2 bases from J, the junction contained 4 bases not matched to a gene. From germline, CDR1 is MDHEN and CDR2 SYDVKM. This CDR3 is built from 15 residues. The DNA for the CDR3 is TGTGCCAGCAGTCCTAGCGGGAATGCCTACAATGAGCAGTTCTTC. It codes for CASSPSGNAYNEQFF.

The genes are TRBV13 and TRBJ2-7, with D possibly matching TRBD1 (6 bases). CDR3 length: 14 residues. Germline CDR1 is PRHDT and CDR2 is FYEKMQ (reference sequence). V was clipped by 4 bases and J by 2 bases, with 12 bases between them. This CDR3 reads CASSSLQGTYEQYF. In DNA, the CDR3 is TGTGCCAGCAGCTCACTACAGGGTACCTACGAGCAGTACTTC.